These T cell receptor beta chains were read from a single sample in a study of cytomegalovirus exposure and HLA in healthy donors. Produced via immunoSEQ multiplex PCR; TCRdb's table is partial and in-frame only. The sample table includes 75,000 to 90,000 clones. Sample: PBMCs. These receptors were obtained from a woman aged 60-75 years in good health and CMV-seronegative. Each CDR3 is given with its conserved first and last residue. Each record gives: J gene, D gene, V gene, CDR3 DNA, CDR3 protein. D genes are given only for firm matches.

j_gene: TRBJ2-1; d_gene: .; v_gene: TRBV19; CDR3nt: TGTGCCAGTAGTATATCGGCCGGGTCCCAAAAATTAAACAATGAGCAGTTCTTC; CDR3aa: CASSISAGSQKLNNEQFF
j_gene: TRBJ2-7; d_gene: TRBD2; v_gene: TRBV10-3; CDR3nt: TGTGCCATCAGTGGGACCGGGACTAGCGGTTACGAGCAGTACTTC; CDR3aa: CAISGTGTSGYEQYF
j_gene: TRBJ2-1; d_gene: .; v_gene: TRBV5-4; CDR3nt: TGTGCCAGCAGCTTGGTTGGGGCAGACTACAATGAGCAGTTCTTC; CDR3aa: CASSLVGADYNEQFF
j_gene: TRBJ1-2; d_gene: TRBD1; v_gene: TRBV27; CDR3nt: TGTGCCAGCAGTCCTTGGACAGGGGGGGGCTACACCTTC; CDR3aa: CASSPWTGGGYTF
j_gene: TRBJ1-2; d_gene: .; v_gene: TRBV28; CDR3nt: TGTGCCAGCAGTTTGGCCACCACGGGGGGCTACACCTTC; CDR3aa: CASSLATTGGYTF
j_gene: TRBJ1-2; d_gene: .; v_gene: TRBV28; CDR3nt: TGTGCCAGCAGTTTGGGGCAGGGCTATGGCTACACCTTC; CDR3aa: CASSLGQGYGYTF
j_gene: TRBJ2-1; d_gene: TRBD2; v_gene: TRBV9; CDR3nt: TGTGCCAGCAGCGGTATGACTAGCGGGATCGGTGAGCAGTTCTTC; CDR3aa: CASSGMTSGIGEQFF
j_gene: TRBJ1-5; d_gene: .; v_gene: TRBV5-6; CDR3nt: TGTGCCAGCATGACCAGGGGTGGGAATCAGCCCCAGCATTTT; CDR3aa: CASMTRGGNQPQHF
j_gene: TRBJ2-1; d_gene: TRBD1; v_gene: TRBV10-2; CDR3nt: TGCGCCAGCAAAGGGGGGACAGGGACAGGAAATGAGCAGTTCTTC; CDR3aa: CASKGGTGTGNEQFF
j_gene: TRBJ2-7; d_gene: TRBD1; v_gene: TRBV5-6; CDR3nt: TGTGCCAGCAGCCGCGGGACAGGGAACTACGAGCAGTACTTC; CDR3aa: CASSRGTGNYEQYF
j_gene: TRBJ1-2; d_gene: .; v_gene: TRBV5-1; CDR3nt: TGCGCCAGCAGCTTGGAAGGGATAACAGGATACTATGGCTACACCTTC; CDR3aa: CASSLEGITGYYGYTF
j_gene: TRBJ2-1; d_gene: TRBD1; v_gene: TRBV18; CDR3nt: TGTGCCAGCTCACTCCCGGGACAGGGGGAACAGTTCTTC; CDR3aa: CASSLPGQGEQFF
j_gene: TRBJ2-5; d_gene: .; v_gene: TRBV7-9; CDR3nt: TGTGCCAGCAGCTTAGCTAGCGGCCAAGAGACCCAGTACTTC; CDR3aa: CASSLASGQETQYF
j_gene: TRBJ2-7; d_gene: .; v_gene: TRBV7-8; CDR3nt: TGTGCCAGCAGCCCTGGGACACTTACCTACGAGCAGTACTTC; CDR3aa: CASSPGTLTYEQYF
j_gene: TRBJ1-5; d_gene: .; v_gene: TRBV28; CDR3nt: TGTGCCAGCAGGATTACAGGGCCCAACGGGCCCCAGCATTTT; CDR3aa: CASRITGPNGPQHF
j_gene: TRBJ2-3; d_gene: TRBD2; v_gene: TRBV7-8; CDR3nt: TGTGCCAGCAGCCGCACCGGGACTAGCGCTGCAGATACGCAGTATTTT; CDR3aa: CASSRTGTSAADTQYF
j_gene: TRBJ2-2; d_gene: TRBD2; v_gene: TRBV28; CDR3nt: TGTGCCAGCAGCTTCCGGGACTACCGCGGCACCGGGGAGCTGTTTTTT; CDR3aa: CASSFRDYRGTGELFF
j_gene: TRBJ2-1; d_gene: .; v_gene: TRBV11-3; CDR3nt: TGTGCCAGCAGCTTAGGCGCCTCCCACAATGAGCAGTTCTTC; CDR3aa: CASSLGASHNEQFF
j_gene: TRBJ2-1; d_gene: .; v_gene: TRBV14; CDR3nt: TGTGCCAGCAGCCAAGATCGCCGGGTTGGGAGGAATGAGCAGTTCTTC; CDR3aa: CASSQDRRVGRNEQFF
j_gene: TRBJ2-4; d_gene: .; v_gene: TRBV21-1; CDR3nt: TGTGCCAGCAGCAAAGTCGAGGGACAGGGTAAGGTCAAAAACATTCAGTACTTC; CDR3aa: CASSKVEGQGKVKNIQYF